The 17 T cell receptor beta chains in this list originate from one sample, sequenced in a study of identical twins. TCRdb re-analysed the 5' RACE reads in MiXCR, keeping a single row per CDR3 protein. The sample shows 1.5 million to 2 million distinct CDR3 sequences, 25% to 35% of them seen only once. The sample taken for sequencing was cord blood. These TCRs come from a newborn girl in good health.

Worth noting for this clonotype: Since a much larger clone is just one base distant, this may be a read error. J is TRBJ2-7 and V is TRBV9; 7 nucleotides match TRBD1. CDR1 and CDR2 (germline): SGDLS, YYNGEE. The CDR3 sequence is 16 residues long. Losses at the gene ends were 0 bases for V and 0 bases for J; bases not matched to a gene: 6. CDR3 sequence reads: CASSVGQGATSYEQYF. CDR3 DNA sequence: TGTGCCAGCAGCGTAGGACAGGGTGCCACCTCCTACGAGCAGTACTTC.

This clonotype has a handful of counts. The rearrangement uses TRBV29-1 and TRBJ2-5; D might be TRBD1 (6 bases). Trimming took 6 bases from V and 1 from J, leaving 15 bases between them. The germline V gene encodes CDR1 SQVTM and CDR2 ANQGSEA. The CDR3 loop spans 14 amino acids. CDR3 DNA: TGCAGCGTCGCCAGGGGACCGAGCCAAGAGACCCAGTACTTC. Its translation is CSVARGPSQETQYF.

This chain uses TRBV25-1 with TRBJ1-5, with 7 bases aligning to TRBD1. V was pared by 0 bases and J by 4 bases, with 3 bases of the junction left unmatched. The CDR3 has 15 amino acids. Germline CDR1 and CDR2: MGHDK and SYGVNS. The CDR3, as DNA: TGTGCCAGCAGTGAATATACAGGGGATAATCAGCCCCAGCATTTT. The encoded protein is CASSEYTGDNQPQHF.

The genes are TRBV24-1 and TRBJ2-4; D possibly matches TRBD1 or TRBD2 (5 bases each). Matching the DNA end better, TRBJ2-5 makes the J call doubtful. The CDR3 extends over 15 amino acids. Germline V gene data show CDR1 as KGHDR and CDR2 as SFDVKD. The CDR3 here is CATSDSGAGKETQYF. In DNA form, the CDR3 reads TGTGCCACCAGTGATAGTGGGGCGGGCAAAGAGACCCAGTACTTC.

The rearrangement links TRBV3-1 to TRBJ2-7, with TRBD1 matching 9 bases. In germline, CDR1 is LGHDT, CDR2 YNNKEL (reference sequence). This CDR3 is built from 16 residues. With 1 base clipped from V and 4 bases from J, the junction kept 8 bases outside the gene matches. DNA for the CDR3: TGTGCCAGCAGCCAAGGGCCCGGGACAGGGAGTTACGAGCAGTACTTC. Residues: CASSQGPGTGSYEQYF.

The CDR3 bases are TGCAGTGCTAGTTCGGAGTACGAGCAGTACTTC. Translation: CSASSEYEQYF. The J gene is TRBJ2-7, the V gene TRBV20-1; no clear D gene. There are 11 residues in the CDR3. Germline CDR1 and CDR2: DFQATT and SNEGSKA (reference sequence). The V end was cut by 3 bases, the J end by 4 bases, with 7 bases between.

This clonotype came up a few times. The rearrangement joins TRBV10-3 to TRBJ2-5; D is possibly TRBD2 (7 bases). Trimming left V 5 bases short and J 5 bases short, with 9 bases between. Germline assignment: CDR1 ENHRY and CDR2 SYGVKD. The CDR3 has 12 residues. CDR3 sequence (DNA): TGTGCCATCAGTTCGGGGGGCGAGACCCAGTACTTC. As protein: CAISSGGETQYF.

The V call is TRBV20-1, the J call TRBJ2-1, with D perhaps matching TRBD1 (5 bases). The CDR3 loop spans 11 amino acids. Germline CDR1 and CDR2: DFQATT and SNEGSKA (reference sequence). V was clipped by 6 bases and J by 7 bases, with 10 bases between them. DNA for the CDR3: TGCAGTGCCCAGACAGAGAATGAGCAGTTCTTC. Its translation: CSAQTENEQFF.

V gene TRBV7-2 combines with J gene TRBJ1-1; D is unresolved. Germline loops: CDR1 SGHTA, CDR2 FQGNSA. The V and J ends lost 0 bases and 1 base respectively, with 9 bases between them. The CDR3 contains 15 residues. This CDR3 reads CASSLAPIENTEAFF. In nucleotides, the CDR3 is TGTGCCAGCAGCTTAGCTCCCATAGAGAACACTGAAGCTTTCTTT. Full variable domain (remainder filled in from reference TRBV7-2 and TRBJ1-1): GAGVSQSPSNKVTEKGKDVELRCDPISGHTALYWYRQSLGQGLEFLIYFQGNSAPDKSGLPSDRFSAERTGGSVSTLTIQRTQQEDSAVYLCASSLAPIENTEAFFGQGTRLTVV.

CDR3 in amino acids: CASSLKVGTSGGTDTQYF. CDR3 sequence (DNA): TGTGCCAGCAGCTTAAAGGTCGGGACTAGCGGGGGCACAGATACGCAGTATTTT. V and J are TRBV7-2 and TRBJ2-3; 13 positions match TRBD2. The CDR3 has 18 residues. Unmatched junction bases numbered 6, after V lost 2 bases and J lost 1 base. Germline CDR1 and CDR2: SGHTA and FQGNSA.

This clonotype was counted only a few times. J is TRBJ2-5 and V is TRBV12-3 or TRBV12-4; no reliable D call. This CDR3 comprises 15 residues. V lost 5 bases to trimming and J lost 2 bases, with 15 bases between them. CDR3 amino acids: CASSNPGWGQETQYF. In DNA form, the CDR3 reads TGTGCCAGCAGTAATCCCGGTTGGGGACAAGAGACCCAGTACTTC.

The chain couples TRBV7-9 to TRBJ1-1, with a possible D match to TRBD1 (5 bases). Germline V gene lookup returns CDR1 SEHNR and CDR2 FQNEAQ (reference sequence). This CDR3 spans 16 amino acids. The V end was cut by 2 bases, the J end by 4 bases, with 17 bases between. DNA for the CDR3: TGTGCCAGCAGCTTATGGGGGGGTAACCGCGGCACTGAAGCTTTCTTT. Protein product: CASSLWGGNRGTEAFF.

On this clonotype itself: A much larger clonotype is one base distant, so this may be a read error. The chain has TRBV4-2 and TRBJ1-4, with 8 bases identical to TRBD1. Germline values: CDR1 LGHNA, CDR2 YNFKEQ. The V gene end was trimmed by 5 bases and the J gene end by 7 bases; junction bases not matched to a gene: 9. The CDR3 covers 15 residues. The CDR3, as DNA: TGTGCCAGCAGCGTTCCGGGACAGGTTAGTGAAAAACTGTTTTTT. Protein sequence: CASSVPGQVSEKLFF.

This clonotype was counted between two and nine times. V usage is TRBV20-1 and J usage is TRBJ1-1, with no clear D. The V and J ends lost 1 base and 0 bases respectively, with 9 bases between them. Per the germline V gene, CDR1 is DFQATT and CDR2 is SNEGSKA (reference sequence). This CDR3 region has 14 residues. This CDR3 reads CSARVRPMNTEAFF. For the CDR3, the DNA is TGCAGTGCTAGAGTCCGACCAATGAACACTGAAGCTTTCTTT.

On this clonotype: A much larger clone sits a single nucleotide away, making a read error possible. V usage is TRBV12-3 or TRBV12-4 and J usage is TRBJ2-7, with D tentatively TRBD1 (6 bases). The CDR3 has 13 amino acids. The CDR3 nucleotides are TGTGCCGGCAGTGTTTCCACAGGGTACGAGCAGTACTTC. Translating gives CAGSVSTGYEQYF.

At least ten counts were recorded for this clonotype. V usage is TRBV12-3 or TRBV12-4 and J usage is TRBJ1-1, with no clear D. This CDR3 comprises 14 residues. Trimming removed 6 bases from V and 1 base from J, with 12 bases in between. The CDR3 loop is CASSPLTENTEAFF. As DNA, the CDR3 is TGTGCCAGCAGCCCTCTTACGGAGAACACTGAAGCTTTCTTT.

This sequence joins TRBV5-6 and TRBJ2-2, with a possible D match to TRBD1 (5 bases). This CDR3 comprises 17 residues. CDR1 and CDR2 (germline): SGHDT, YYEEEE. The germline V and J ends were trimmed by 3 bases and 4 bases, with 19 bases remaining between them. The CDR3 is CASSYAIRGLGTGELFF. The CDR3 region has the DNA TGTGCCAGCAGCTACGCAATAAGGGGATTGGGCACCGGGGAGCTGTTTTTT.